The 18 T cell receptor beta chains given below trace back to one sample, sequenced in a study of cytomegalovirus exposure and HLA in healthy donors. A multiplex PCR was run with 60 Vbeta primers and 13 Jbeta primers. Produced via immunoSEQ multiplex PCR; TCRdb's table is partial and in-frame only. The sample's table shows approximately 50,000 clones. The sequenced sample consisted of PBMCs. These receptors originate from a male donor in good health and CMV-seropositive.

The chain links TRBV15 to TRBJ1-2; 10 positions agree with TRBD1. Trimming took 0 bases from V and 12 from J; bases not matched to a gene: 4. This CDR3 region has 13 residues. Germline V gives CDR1 LNHNV, CDR2 YYDKDF (reference sequence). The CDR3 spells CATSRDRGQGNTF. In DNA, the CDR3 is TGTGCCACCAGCAGAGACCGGGGACAGGGGAACACCTTC.

V gene TRBV7-9 combines with J gene TRBJ1-1; D perhaps matches TRBD1 (6 bases). V was trimmed by 3 bases and J by 5 bases, leaving 10 bases between them. This CDR3 comprises 13 residues. CDR1 and CDR2 (germline): SEHNR, FQNEAQ (reference sequence). The CDR3 nucleotides read TGTGCCAGCAGCTTCACAGGGAGTACTGAAGCTTTCTTT. Translating it yields CASSFTGSTEAFF.

The chain recombines TRBV10-3 with TRBJ2-7, with 9 bases matching TRBD1. The junction had 4 bases not matched to a gene; V was cut back by 0 bases and J by 1 base. The CDR3 is 16 amino acids. From germline, CDR1 is ENHRY and CDR2 SYGVKD. This chain's CDR3 is CAISESGGQGSYEQYF. As DNA, the CDR3 is TGTGCCATCAGTGAGTCGGGGGGACAGGGATCCTACGAGCAGTACTTC.

The V gene is TRBV6-5, the J gene TRBJ2-1; 9 bases match TRBD2. The CDR3 runs to 15 residues. CDR1 MNHEY and CDR2 SVGAGI come from the germline V gene. V lost 6 bases and J lost 4; bases outside the gene matches: 7. In DNA form, the CDR3 reads TGTGCCAGCAGAAGCCTAGCGGGGTTTTACAATGAGCAGTTCTTC. Amino acid sequence: CASRSLAGFYNEQFF.

The V call is TRBV9, the J call TRBJ2-3, with TRBD2 matching 9 bases. This CDR3 is 15 amino acids long. Germline lookup yields CDR1 SGDLS and CDR2 YYNGEE. V trimming: 4 bases; J trimming: 2 bases; junction bases outside the gene matches: 5. This CDR3 is CASSQTSGFTDTQYF. In DNA form, the CDR3 reads TGTGCCAGCAGCCAGACTAGCGGCTTCACAGATACGCAGTATTTT.

The chain combines TRBV4-1 with TRBJ2-5, with D uncertain. The CDR3 has 14 amino acids. CDR1 and CDR2 from the germline V gene are MGHRA and YSYEKL. V dropped 7 bases and J dropped 2 bases, with 14 bases sitting between them. The CDR3 DNA follows: TGCGCCAGCACTGAGGTAGATAATCAAGAGACCCAGTACTTC. Amino acid sequence: CASTEVDNQETQYF.

The chain carries TRBV29-1 and TRBJ2-5, with 9 bases fitting TRBD1. Near its end, the DNA agrees better with TRBJ2-7, so the J call may be wrong. CDR1 and CDR2 (germline): SQVTM, ANQGSEA. The CDR3 has 12 amino acids. In DNA form, the CDR3 reads TGCAGCGTGACGGGACAGGGCTACGAGCAGTACTTC. It encodes CSVTGQGYEQYF.

Here the CDR3 DNA reads TGCACCAGCATCCCCAGACAGAAAAACACAGATACGCAGTATTTT. Encoded protein: CTSIPRQKNTDTQYF. V usage is TRBV1 and J usage is TRBJ2-3; TRBD1 is the table's D call and was not checked against the DNA. TRBV1 has pseudogene status. CDR3 length equals 15 residues.

The V gene is TRBV4-1, the J gene TRBJ2-7; D may be TRBD2 (5 bases). The CDR3 is 14 residues long. Trimming removed 2 bases at V and 7 bases at J, with 15 bases between. The V gene's germline CDR1 is MGHRA and CDR2 YSYEKL. Here the CDR3 DNA reads TGCGCCAGCAGCCAACCTATCCGGAGGAGTGAGCAGTACTTC. This translates into CASSQPIRRSEQYF.

This chain joins TRBV4-3 and TRBJ1-6; 9 bases align to TRBD1. The junction had 5 bases not matched to a gene; V was cut back by 4 bases and J by 7 bases. The CDR3 runs to 15 residues. CDR1 is LGHNA, CDR2 YSLEER, per germline. CDR3 sequence: CASSLTGTGNSPLHF. The CDR3 coding sequence is TGCGCCAGCAGCCTTACCGGGACAGGGAATTCACCCCTCCACTTT.

The chain recombines TRBV4-2 with TRBJ1-2; D unresolved. Trimming left V 2 bases short and J 7 bases short, with 17 bases between. CDR3 length equals 15 residues. Germline CDR1 reads LGHNA; CDR2 reads YNFKEQ. The CDR3 is CASSQRDLVPGGYTF. The CDR3 bases are TGTGCCAGCAGCCAACGCGACCTAGTCCCCGGTGGCTACACCTTC.

This rearrangement joins TRBV15 to TRBJ2-5; the D gene is possibly TRBD1 (5 bases). CDR3 size: 13 residues. CDR1 is LNHNV, CDR2 YYDKDF, per germline (reference sequence). The V end was cut by 5 bases, the J end by 4 bases, with 11 bases between. CDR3 sequence (DNA): TGTGCCACCAGCCTCCGCAGGGCAGAGACCCAGTACTTC. Amino acids: CATSLRRAETQYF.

The V call is TRBV27, the J call TRBJ2-5; 8 nucleotides agree with TRBD2. Trimming cost V 7 bases and J 5 bases; bases outside gene matches: 6. This CDR3 is built from 13 residues. The germline gives CDR1 MNHEY, CDR2 SMNVEV (reference sequence). In DNA form, the CDR3 reads TGTGCCAGCAAGGCGGGGGGCGGGGAGACCCAGTACTTC. Protein sequence: CASKAGGGETQYF.

This chain uses TRBV5-1 with TRBJ2-2; 8 positions match TRBD2. Losses at the gene ends were 3 bases for V and 0 bases for J; bases not matched to a gene: 4. Germline V gene lookup returns CDR1 SGHRS and CDR2 YFSETQ. This CDR3 is 16 amino acids long. CDR3 loop: CASSSLSGANTGELFF. CDR3 nucleotides: TGCGCCAGCAGCTCCCTTAGCGGGGCGAACACCGGGGAGCTGTTTTTT.

V is TRBV5-1 and J is TRBJ2-1; 8 bases agree with TRBD1. This CDR3 contains 14 residues. The V and J ends lost 0 bases and 4 bases, in that order; junction bases with no gene match: 0. Germline V gene sequence: CDR1 SGHRS, CDR2 YFSETQ. CDR3 region: CASSLGTGYNEQFF. The CDR3 DNA reads TGCGCCAGCAGCTTGGGGACAGGGTACAATGAGCAGTTCTTC.

CDR3 nucleotides: TGTGCCAGCAGCCCCGGGACAGGATATTTTAGCACAGATACGCAGTATTTT. Amino acids: CASSPGTGYFSTDTQYF. V and J are TRBV5-6 and TRBJ2-3, with 8 bases that match TRBD1. V was clipped by 4 bases and J by 0 bases; unmatched bases: 10. This CDR3 comprises 17 residues. CDR1 and CDR2 from the germline V gene are SGHDT and YYEEEE.

The genes are TRBV5-1 and TRBJ2-3; tentatively, D is TRBD2 (7 bases). CDR1 and CDR2 from the germline V gene are SGHRS and YFSETQ. The CDR3 is 17 amino acids. The V gene lost 1 base and the J gene lost 1 base, with 16 bases spanning the gap. Here the CDR3 reads CASSLWAGAVGTDTQYF. Written as DNA, the CDR3 is TGCGCCAGCAGCTTGTGGGCGGGGGCAGTCGGCACAGATACGCAGTATTTT. Complete variable domain (other parts from reference TRBV5-1 and TRBJ2-3): KAGVTQTPRYLIKTRGQQVTLSCSPISGHRSVSWYQQTPGQGLQFLFEYFSETQRNKGNFPGRFSGRQFSNSRSEMNVSTLELGDSALYLCASSLWAGAVGTDTQYFGPGTRLTVL.

As regards this clone: The limits of the CDR3 on the DNA are not certain, so only TCRdb's listed CDR3 is given. The chain employs TRBV19 and TRBJ2-1; TRBD2, the D gene given by the table, was not confirmed from the DNA. Termini included, the CDR3 measures 15 amino acids. Germline CDR1 is LNHDA and CDR2 is SQIVND (reference sequence). CDR3: CASSTSGGGVSEQFF.